A single sample gave rise to the 12 T cell receptor beta chains below, sequenced in a study of Graves' ophthalmopathy and Graves' hyperthyroidism listed by TCRdb under 2018. The instrument given in TCRdb is Illumina HiSeq 2000. For repertoire sequencing, the TCR beta CDR3 regions were amplified from RNA transcripts. HTBI primers and the Qiagen OneStep RT-PCR kit were used in a first-round RT-PCR, which was followed by a second-round multiplex PCR, size selection and purification. Through fastp at Q25 and MiXCR, TCRdb rebuilt clones from the public reads, retaining in-frame beta chains. Each record represents a unique CDR3 protein, reported with the most common genes and DNA among its rows. The sample records approximately 700,000 distinct CDR3 sequences, under 50% of which are singletons. 3.3% of the sample belongs to the ten largest clones. The specimen was peripheral blood. These receptors all stem from an adult man with Graves' ophthalmopathy.

Points on this clonotype: A read error may account for a junction end that differs from germline. V gene TRBV10-2 combines with J gene TRBJ1-2; a weak D match, TRBD1 (5 bases). The CDR3 is made up of 17 amino acids. CDR1 and CDR2 (germline): WSHSY, SAAADI. The CDR3 region has the DNA TGTGCCAGCAGTTTAGACGGGACGGGTTACTCTAACTATGGCTACACCTTC. It encodes CASSLDGTGYSNYGYTF.

The chain couples TRBV13 to TRBJ1-1; 8 bases match TRBD1. The germline V gene has CDR1 PRHDT and CDR2 FYEKMQ (reference sequence). The J segment lost 0 bases and the V segment lost 4 bases, leaving 13 bases of the junction unmatched. CDR3 length equals 18 residues. The CDR3 nucleotides are TGTGCCAGCAGCTACCCCTCGTACAGGGGGGAAATGAACACTGAAGCTTTCTTT. The encoded protein is CASSYPSYRGEMNTEAFF.

This clonotype was counted once. The chain has TRBV9 and TRBJ2-7, with D unclear. The CDR3 totals 15 residues. V lost 3 bases and J 0 bases, leaving 13 bases between the germline ends. Germline V gene sequence: CDR1 SGDLS, CDR2 YYNGEE. CDR3 sequence reads: CASSGPGSSSYEQYF. The CDR3 DNA reads as TGTGCCAGCAGCGGACCGGGCAGTTCCTCCTACGAGCAGTACTTC.

The chain has TRBV10-3 and TRBJ1-1; a possible D gene is TRBD1 (5 bases). The length of the CDR3 is 13 residues. From germline, CDR1 is ENHRY and CDR2 SYGVKD. V lost 6 bases to trimming and J lost 3 bases, with 11 bases between them. This CDR3 is CAISVVGDTEAFF. The CDR3 region has the DNA TGTGCCATCAGCGTTGTGGGGGACACTGAAGCTTTCTTT.

In this sample, this clonotype turned up a few times. This sequence joins TRBV9 and TRBJ2-7; TRBD1 matches 10 bases. Looked up from germline, CDR1 is SGDLS and CDR2 is YYNGEE. This CDR3 spans 16 amino acids. Trimming took 4 bases from V and 1 from J; bases not matched to a gene: 8. CDR3: CASSQIPDRGSYEQYF. The CDR3 coding sequence is TGTGCCAGCAGCCAGATCCCGGACAGGGGGTCCTACGAGCAGTACTTC.

The chain recombines TRBV24-1 with TRBJ2-3, with TRBD2 matching over 12 bases. The length of the CDR3 is 18 residues. Germline lookup yields CDR1 KGHDR and CDR2 SFDVKD. V shed 4 bases, J shed 1 base, and the junction held 8 bases outside the gene matches. CDR3 nucleotide sequence: TGTGCCACCAGTGAGTGGACTAGCGGGAAGGGGGGCACAGATACGCAGTATTTT. This gives the protein CATSEWTSGKGGTDTQYF.

J is TRBJ1-5 and V is TRBV6-2 or TRBV6-3; the D gene is possibly TRBD1 (6 bases). CDR3 length: 14 amino acids. Trimming removed 6 bases at V and 7 bases at J, with 16 bases between. Germline values: CDR1 MNHEY, CDR2 SVGEGT. The CDR3: CASRDLQGNQPQHF. CDR3 sequence (DNA): TGTGCCAGCAGGGACTTACAGGGAAACCAGCCCCAGCATTTT.

The gene calls are TRBV19 and TRBJ1-2; the D is unclear. The CDR3 is made up of 12 amino acids. V lost 1 base, J lost 8 bases, and 8 bases lay in between. CDR1 is LNHDA, CDR2 SQIVND, per germline (reference sequence). CDR3 residues: CASSIGGRGYTF. The CDR3 DNA is TGTGCCAGTAGTATAGGGGGTCGGGGCTACACCTTC.

The chain combines TRBV5-8 with TRBJ2-5; D uncertain. Germline V gene data show CDR1 as SGHTS and CDR2 as YDEGEE. Trimming stripped 0 bases from V and 7 bases from J, with 13 bases between. This CDR3 is built from 14 residues. DNA of the CDR3: TGTGCCAGCAGCTTGGGACTCCCCTCAGGGACCCAGTACTTC. Translating it yields CASSLGLPSGTQYF.

This clonotype was seen ten or more times. J is TRBJ1-6 and V is TRBV7-2; possibly TRBD1 for D (5 bases). The germline CDR1 and CDR2 sequences are SGHTA and FQGNSA. V shed 5 bases and J shed 6 bases, with 17 bases lying between them. The CDR3 runs to 16 residues. The DNA for the CDR3 is TGTGCCAGCAGCCAAGGCTCCGGGACGGTTAATTCACCCCTCCACTTT. This translates into CASSQGSGTVNSPLHF.

This clonotype has just a few counts. The V call is TRBV5-1, the J call TRBJ2-2; the D gene could be TRBD1 or TRBD2 (6 bases each). Germline V lookup: CDR1 SGHRS, CDR2 YFSETQ. Trimming left V 6 bases short and J 5 bases short, with 17 bases between. The CDR3 is 15 residues long. The CDR3 loop is CASTWGGTQTGELFF. In DNA, the CDR3 is TGCGCCAGCACATGGGGCGGGACACAAACCGGGGAGCTGTTTTTT.

This clonotype was observed at least ten times. The genes are TRBV5-8 and TRBJ2-5; D uncertain. From germline, CDR1 is SGHTS and CDR2 YDEGEE. V was clipped by 4 bases and J by 2 bases, with 9 bases between them. The CDR3 is 13 residues long. CDR3: CASSTGPQETQYF. CDR3 in DNA: TGTGCCAGCAGCACCGGACCACAAGAGACCCAGTACTTC.